Below are 25 T cell receptor beta chains sequenced from a single sample in a study of shared clonotypes between healthy human individuals. Some clones are missing from TCRdb's copy, which holds only in-frame ones; the method was immunoSEQ multiplex PCR. Counted here are over a million clones, around 97% occurring once; the ten biggest clones make up more than 0.9%. The sequenced material came from naive CD4+ T cells sorted from blood. Stated subset: CD45RA+ positively selected. The receptors derive from a man aged 30 to 45 in good health.

The rearrangement links TRBV9 to TRBJ2-3, with D possibly TRBD2 on 8 matching bases. Trimming cost V 2 bases and J 5 bases, with 15 bases left between them. The V gene's germline CDR1 is SGDLS and CDR2 YYNGEE. The CDR3 is 15 residues long. This CDR3 is CASSVDGRGLDTQYF. CDR3 nucleotide sequence: TGTGCCAGCAGCGTCGACGGGAGGGGGCTAGATACGCAGTATTTT.

CDR3 residues: CASSFRRISTDTQYF. The CDR3 region has the DNA TGTGCCAGCAGCTTCCGACGGATTAGTACAGATACGCAGTATTTT. The chain has TRBV7-2 and TRBJ2-3; D ambiguous. V was clipped by 3 bases and J by 3 bases, with 13 bases between them. Germline CDR1 is SGHTA and CDR2 is FQGNSA. This CDR3 spans 15 amino acids.

This rearrangement joins TRBV5-1 to TRBJ2-1; a possible D gene is TRBD2 (6 bases). The CDR3 consists of 14 residues. Germline V gene lookup returns CDR1 SGHRS and CDR2 YFSETQ. V was trimmed by 0 bases and J by 3 bases, leaving 7 bases between them. The DNA for the CDR3 is TGCGCCAGCAGCTTGGGGACTAACTACAATGAGCAGTTCTTC. Translating it yields CASSLGTNYNEQFF.

The chain couples TRBV7-6 to TRBJ1-1, with unresolved D. CDR3 length equals 13 residues. CDR1 is SGHVS and CDR2 is FNYEAQ in the germline V gene. V was shortened by 5 bases and J by 0 bases, with 7 bases between the two germline ends. The CDR3 here is CASSRKMNTEAFF. The CDR3 coding sequence is TGTGCCAGCAGCCGAAAGATGAACACTGAAGCTTTCTTT.

The chain carries TRBV29-1 and TRBJ2-2; possibly TRBD1 or TRBD2 for D (5 bases each). Per germline, CDR1 SQVTM and CDR2 ANQGSEA. The ends were cut back, 6 bases at V and 3 bases at J, with 17 bases in the middle. There are 15 residues in the CDR3. The CDR3 loop reads CSVPRGVGDTGELFF. The CDR3 DNA reads TGCAGCGTCCCCAGAGGGGTTGGGGACACCGGGGAGCTGTTTTTT.

This clone was found once. The chain is built from TRBV7-3 and TRBJ1-2; D is undetermined. Between the trimmed V and J ends, which lost 0 bases and 2 bases, there was a span of 7 bases. The germline V gene encodes CDR1 SGHTA and CDR2 FQGTGA. The length of the CDR3 is 14 residues. The CDR3 region is CASSLTAENYGYTF. The CDR3 DNA is TGTGCCAGCAGCTTAACGGCCGAGAACTATGGCTACACCTTC.

This clone was recorded only once. The chain links TRBV11-3 to TRBJ2-2, with D perhaps given as TRBD1 or TRBD2 (5 bases each). Trimming took off 5 bases at V and 4 bases at J, with 8 bases between the two ends. The CDR3 consists of 13 residues. The V gene's germline CDR1 is SGHNT and CDR2 YENEEA. CDR3 protein: CASSRGATGELFF. In nucleotides, the CDR3 is TGTGCCAGCAGCAGAGGGGCCACCGGGGAGCTGTTTTTT. The variable domain in full, with the rest retrieved from reference TRBV11-3 and TRBJ2-2, is EAGVVQSPRYKIIEKKQPVAFWCNPISGHNTLYWYLQNLGQGPELLIRYENEEAVDDSQLPKDRFSAERLKGVDSTLKIQPAELGDSAVYLCASSRGATGELFFGEGSRLTVL.

This chain links TRBV7-2 with TRBJ2-6, with 14 positions matching TRBD2. The V segment lost 5 bases and the J segment 4 bases; nucleotides outside the gene matches: 7. The germline V gene encodes CDR1 SGHTA and CDR2 FQGNSA. This CDR3 has 18 amino acids. The CDR3 DNA reads as TGTGCCAGCAGCCCCGGGACTAGCGGGAGAGGGGGGGCCAACGTCCTGACTTTC. Its protein is CASSPGTSGRGGANVLTF.

The chain is built from TRBV6-1 and TRBJ2-5; no reliable D call. V was cut by 3 bases and J by 5 bases, with 7 bases left in between. The CDR3 spans 12 residues. Germline lookup yields CDR1 MNHNS and CDR2 SASEGT. The chain's CDR3 is CASSDWVETQYF. The DNA for the CDR3 is TGTGCCAGCAGTGATTGGGTGGAGACCCAGTACTTC.

The chain recombines TRBV18 with TRBJ1-3, with 7 bases identical to TRBD1. This CDR3 is 16 amino acids long. The germline V gene has CDR1 KGHSH and CDR2 LQKENI. The junction had 4 bases not matched to a gene; V was cut back by 2 bases and J by 0 bases. The CDR3 region has the DNA TGTGCCAGCTCACCAGAGACAGGGCACTCTGGAAACACCATATATTTT. Translating it yields CASSPETGHSGNTIYF.

The chain uses TRBV6-4 and TRBJ1-2; 7 positions match TRBD1. The CDR3 length is 15 residues. Losses at the gene ends were 2 bases for V and 5 bases for J; bases not matched to a gene: 8. CDR1 is MRHNA and CDR2 is SNTAGT in the germline V gene. The CDR3 bases are TGTGCCAGCAGTGACGCCCGGGACAGAACTTATGGCTACACCTTC. Translated: CASSDARDRTYGYTF.

J is TRBJ2-2 and V is TRBV15; 9 nucleotides line up with TRBD1. The length of the CDR3 is 18 residues. J lost 0 bases, V lost 2 bases, and 7 bases had no gene match. Per germline, CDR1 LNHNV and CDR2 YYDKDF (reference sequence). As DNA, the CDR3 is TGTGCCACCAGCAGAAGAGGACAGGGGTTCGCGAACACCGGGGAGCTGTTTTTT. It codes for CATSRRGQGFANTGELFF. Variable domain in full (rest from reference TRBV15 and TRBJ2-2): DAMVIQNPRYQVTQFGKPVTLSCSQTLNHNVMYWYQQKSSQAPKLLFHYYDKDFNNEADTPDNFQSRRPNTSFCFLDIRSPGLGDTAMYLCATSRRGQGFANTGELFFGEGSRLTVL.

The chain carries TRBV28 and TRBJ2-1, with 11 bases identical to TRBD2. Unmatched junction bases numbered 16, after V lost 6 bases and J lost 6 bases. Germline assignment: CDR1 MDHEN and CDR2 SYDVKM. The CDR3 consists of 18 residues. The CDR3 loop reads CASRDSRGGLAGFNEQFF. In nucleotides, the CDR3 is TGTGCCAGCAGGGACTCGCGGGGCGGACTAGCGGGTTTCAATGAGCAGTTCTTC. Based on the CDR3 plus reference TRBV28 and TRBJ2-1, the full variable domain is DVKVTQSSRYLVKRTGEKVFLECVQDMDHENMFWYRQDPGLGLRLIYFSYDVKMKEKGDIPEGYSVSREKKERFSLILESASTNQTSMYLCASRDSRGGLAGFNEQFFGPGTRLTVL.

J is TRBJ2-7 and V is TRBV27; D is possibly TRBD1 (5 bases). The CDR3 runs to 15 residues. CDR1 is MNHEY and CDR2 is SMNVEV in the germline V gene (reference sequence). V gave up 6 bases and J gave up 2 bases, with 17 bases separating them. The chain's CDR3 is CASSLGRAGPYEQYF. Here the CDR3 DNA reads TGTGCCAGCAGCCTAGGACGGGCAGGGCCCTACGAGCAGTACTTC.

The J gene is TRBJ2-5, the V gene TRBV7-9; D perhaps matches TRBD1 (5 bases). V lost 5 bases and J 5 bases, leaving 9 bases between the germline ends. Looked up from germline, CDR1 is SEHNR and CDR2 is FQNEAQ (reference sequence). The CDR3 sequence is 12 residues long. In DNA form, the CDR3 reads TGTGCCAGCAGCACAAAGGGGGAGACCCAGTACTTC. Protein sequence: CASSTKGETQYF.

Of note for this clone: Other DNA sequences in this specimen translate into the identical CDR3. The J gene is TRBJ2-5, the V gene TRBV27; no firm D call. CDR1 is MNHEY, CDR2 SMNVEV, per germline (reference sequence). The CDR3 consists of 13 residues. The germline V and J ends were trimmed by 3 bases and 3 bases, with 8 bases remaining between them. The CDR3 loop reads CASSLRREETQYF. In DNA form, the CDR3 reads TGTGCCAGCAGTTTGAGGAGAGAAGAGACCCAGTACTTC.

This clone was recorded once. The CDR3 loop reads CARWPPGDLTADTQYF. Written as DNA, the CDR3 is TGTGCCAGATGGCCGCCGGGGGACTTAACTGCAGATACGCAGTATTTT. V gene TRBV21-1 combines with J gene TRBJ2-3; the table's D call, TRBD2, was not checked against the DNA. TRBV21-1 corresponds to a pseudogene. This CDR3 is 16 amino acids long.

A note on this clone: Its ends do not fully match the called genes, so a read error is possible. The J gene is TRBJ1-1, the V gene TRBV7-7; no reliable D call. The V gene's germline CDR1 is SSHAT and CDR2 FNYEAQ (reference sequence). The CDR3 consists of 13 residues. The CDR3 region is CASSLAPGSEAFF. CDR3 nucleotide sequence: TGTGCTAGCAGCTTAGCCCCGGGTTCTGAAGCTTTCTTT.

V and J are TRBV9 and TRBJ2-2; 9 bases align to TRBD2. Per germline, CDR1 SGDLS and CDR2 YYNGEE. Trimming cost V 0 bases and J 4 bases; bases outside gene matches: 7. The CDR3 runs to 17 residues. CDR3 loop: CASSVGASGIGTGELFF. The CDR3, as DNA: TGTGCCAGCAGCGTAGGGGCTAGCGGGATCGGCACCGGGGAGCTGTTTTTT. The whole variable domain, remainder taken from reference TRBV9 and TRBJ2-2, is DSGVTQTPKHLITATGQRVTLRCSPRSGDLSVYWYQQSLDQGLQFLIQYYNGEERAKGNILERFSAQQFPDLHSELNLSSLELGDSALYFCASSVGASGIGTGELFFGEGSRLTVL.

V and J are TRBV28 and TRBJ2-2, with no clear D. The CDR3 contains 14 residues. Per germline, CDR1 MDHEN and CDR2 SYDVKM. With 5 bases removed from V and 6 bases from J, the gap between germline ends came to 13 bases. The CDR3 loop is CASSTLPIAGELFF. For the CDR3, the DNA is TGTGCCAGCAGTACCCTCCCCATAGCCGGGGAGCTGTTTTTT. The entire variable domain, with the rest obtained from reference TRBV28 and TRBJ2-2, is as follows: DVKVTQSSRYLVKRTGEKVFLECVQDMDHENMFWYRQDPGLGLRLIYFSYDVKMKEKGDIPEGYSVSREKKERFSLILESASTNQTSMYLCASSTLPIAGELFFGEGSRLTVL.

J is TRBJ2-7 and V is TRBV9, with TRBD1 as a possible D gene (6 bases). There are 14 residues in the CDR3. V lost 4 bases, J lost 0 bases, and 11 bases lay in between. Germline V gene lookup returns CDR1 SGDLS and CDR2 YYNGEE. The CDR3 sequence: CASSPRGSSYEQYF. For the CDR3, the DNA is TGTGCCAGCAGCCCCAGGGGAAGCTCCTACGAGCAGTACTTC.

Turning to this clone: Other DNA sequences in this specimen translate into the identical CDR3. The V call is TRBV5-1, the J call TRBJ2-7; 9 nucleotides line up with TRBD1. V dropped 2 bases and J dropped 1; count of bases not matched to a gene: 1. Germline V gene lookup returns CDR1 SGHRS and CDR2 YFSETQ. This CDR3 is built from 14 residues. The CDR3: CASSLGQGSYEQYF. CDR3 sequence (DNA): TGCGCCAGCAGCTTAGGACAGGGGTCCTACGAGCAGTACTTC. The whole variable domain, remainder taken from reference TRBV5-1 and TRBJ2-7, is KAGVTQTPRYLIKTRGQQVTLSCSPISGHRSVSWYQQTPGQGLQFLFEYFSETQRNKGNFPGRFSGRQFSNSRSEMNVSTLELGDSALYLCASSLGQGSYEQYFGPGTRLTVT.

V is TRBV27 and J is TRBJ2-1; D is unresolved. The germline CDR1 and CDR2 sequences are MNHEY and SMNVEV (reference sequence). The CDR3 runs to 15 residues. V lost 2 bases to trimming and J lost 0 bases, with 8 bases between them. CDR3 DNA sequence: TGTGCCAGCAGTTTAAGTGTAAGCTCCTACAATGAGCAGTTCTTC. Amino acids: CASSLSVSSYNEQFF.

This clone was detected a few times. This chain uses TRBV6-5 with TRBJ1-1, with 10 bases that match TRBD1. The germline V gene encodes CDR1 MNHEY and CDR2 SVGAGI. This CDR3 is 14 amino acids long. V lost 5 bases and J lost 5; bases outside the gene matches: 5. DNA for the CDR3: TGTGCCAGCAGTGGAGACAGGGGGCGAACTGAAGCTTTCTTT. Translating gives CASSGDRGRTEAFF.

Here the CDR3 reads CASSQALTGGSSYNEQFF. CDR3 DNA: TGCGCCAGCAGCCAAGCCCTAACAGGGGGCAGCTCCTACAATGAGCAGTTCTTC. V usage is TRBV4-3 and J usage is TRBJ2-1; TRBD1 matches at 9 bases. The germline CDR1 and CDR2 sequences are LGHNA and YSLEER. The length of the CDR3 is 18 residues. Trimming took 1 base from V and 0 from J; bases not matched to a gene: 7.